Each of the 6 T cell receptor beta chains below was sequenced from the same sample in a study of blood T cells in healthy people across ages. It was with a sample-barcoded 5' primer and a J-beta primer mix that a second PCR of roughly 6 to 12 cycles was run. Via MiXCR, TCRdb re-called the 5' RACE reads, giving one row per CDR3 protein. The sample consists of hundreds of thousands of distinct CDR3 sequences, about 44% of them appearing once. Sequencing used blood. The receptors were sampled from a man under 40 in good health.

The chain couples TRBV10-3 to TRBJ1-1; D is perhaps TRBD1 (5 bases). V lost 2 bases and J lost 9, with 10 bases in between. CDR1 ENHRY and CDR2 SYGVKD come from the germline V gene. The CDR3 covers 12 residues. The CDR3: CAISEVTGKAFF. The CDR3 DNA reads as TGTGCCATCAGTGAGGTAACAGGAAAAGCTTTCTTT.

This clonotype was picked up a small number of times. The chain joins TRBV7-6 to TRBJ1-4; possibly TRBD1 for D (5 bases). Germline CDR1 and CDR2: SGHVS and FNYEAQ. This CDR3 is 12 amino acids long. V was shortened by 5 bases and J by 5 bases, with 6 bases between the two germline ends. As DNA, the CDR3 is TGTGCCAGCAGCCACAGGAATGAAAAACTGTTTTTT. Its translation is CASSHRNEKLFF.

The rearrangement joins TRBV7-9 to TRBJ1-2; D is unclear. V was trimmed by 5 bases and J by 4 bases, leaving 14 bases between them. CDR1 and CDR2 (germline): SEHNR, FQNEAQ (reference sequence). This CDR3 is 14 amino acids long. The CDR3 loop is CASSVLGESYGYTF. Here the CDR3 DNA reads TGTGCCAGCAGCGTGTTAGGTGAATCCTATGGCTACACCTTC.

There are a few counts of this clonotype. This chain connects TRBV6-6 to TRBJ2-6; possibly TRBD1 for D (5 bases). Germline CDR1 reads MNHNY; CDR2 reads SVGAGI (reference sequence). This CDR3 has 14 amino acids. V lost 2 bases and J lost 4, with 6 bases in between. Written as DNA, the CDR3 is TGTGCCAGCAGTTACGGGGCCGGGGCCAACGTCCTGACTTTC. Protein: CASSYGAGANVLTF.

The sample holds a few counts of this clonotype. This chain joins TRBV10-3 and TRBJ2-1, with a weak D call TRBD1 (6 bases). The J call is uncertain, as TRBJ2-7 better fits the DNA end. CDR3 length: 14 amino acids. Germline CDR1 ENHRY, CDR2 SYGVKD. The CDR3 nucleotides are TGTGCCATCAGTGAGAACAGGGAAGGCAATGAGCAGTACTTC. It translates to CAISENREGNEQYF.

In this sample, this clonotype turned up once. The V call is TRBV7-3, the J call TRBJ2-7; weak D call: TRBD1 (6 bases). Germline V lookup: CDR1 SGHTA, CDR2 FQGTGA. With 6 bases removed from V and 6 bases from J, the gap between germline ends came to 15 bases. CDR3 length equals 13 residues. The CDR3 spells CASSHSQGSEQYF. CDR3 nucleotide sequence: TGTGCCAGCAGTCACAGCCAGGGGTCCGAGCAGTACTTC.